The clone carrying this T cell receptor (beta chain) came up once. Source study methods: Reference gene primer amplification in the assay estimated nucleated cell counts. Only in-frame clones appear in the TCRdb table, and some are missing; sequencing was by immunoSEQ multiplex PCR. D and trimming were read from the DNA, whereas the V and J calls and clone size are those reported in that table. Here the sample spans some 160,000 clones, about 83% being singletons. The data are from a study of blood T cell repertoires in COVID-19. The overall study: Acute and convalescent COVID-19 samples came from the United States, Italy and Spain. The cDNA or gDNA used as material had been derived from T cells, B-cell-depleted T cells, or PBMCs.

Germline CDR1 reads KGHDR; CDR2 reads SFDVKD. The V gene end was trimmed by 3 bases and the J gene end by 0 bases; junction bases not matched to a gene: 3. This CDR3 spans 18 amino acids. V and J are TRBV24-1 and TRBJ2-6, with TRBD1 matching 11 bases. What was sequenced was peripheral blood. The TCR comes from a woman of 80 years or more with acute or convalescent COVID-19. CDR3 sequence (DNA): TGTGCCACCAGTGATAAAGGGACAGGGGGCTCTGGGGCCAACGTCCTGACTTTC. This translates into CATSDKGTGGSGANVLTF.